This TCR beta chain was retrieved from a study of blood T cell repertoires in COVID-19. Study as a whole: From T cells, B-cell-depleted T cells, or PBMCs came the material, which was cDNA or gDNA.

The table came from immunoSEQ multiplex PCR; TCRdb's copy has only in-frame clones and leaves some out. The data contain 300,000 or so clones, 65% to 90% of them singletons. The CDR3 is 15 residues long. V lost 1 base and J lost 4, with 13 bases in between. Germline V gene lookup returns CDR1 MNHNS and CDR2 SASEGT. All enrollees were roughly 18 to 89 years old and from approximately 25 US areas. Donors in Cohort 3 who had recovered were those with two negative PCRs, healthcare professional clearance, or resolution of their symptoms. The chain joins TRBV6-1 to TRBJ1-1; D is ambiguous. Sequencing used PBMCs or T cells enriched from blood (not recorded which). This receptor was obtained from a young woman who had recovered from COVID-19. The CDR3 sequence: CASSEVVISSTEAFF. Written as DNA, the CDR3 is TGTGCCAGCAGTGAAGTAGTGATTTCTTCCACTGAAGCTTTCTTT.